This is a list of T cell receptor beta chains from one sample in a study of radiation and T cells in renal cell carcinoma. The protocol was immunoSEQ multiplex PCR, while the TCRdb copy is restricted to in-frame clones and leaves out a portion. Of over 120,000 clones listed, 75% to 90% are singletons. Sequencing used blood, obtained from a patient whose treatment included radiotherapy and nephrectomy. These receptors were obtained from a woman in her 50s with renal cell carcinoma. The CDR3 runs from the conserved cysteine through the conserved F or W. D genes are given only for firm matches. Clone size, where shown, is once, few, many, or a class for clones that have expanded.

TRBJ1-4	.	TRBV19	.	TGTGCCAGCTCCATGCAATCAGGTGGTCTGTTTTTT	CASSMQSGGLFF
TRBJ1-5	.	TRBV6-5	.	TGTGCCAGCAGTTTGGCCCTTTCGAGCAATCAGCCCCAGCATTTT	CASSLALSSNQPQHF
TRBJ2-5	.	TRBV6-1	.	TGTGCCAGCAGGCGGACCCCAGGGGTTCAAGAGACCCAGTACTTC	CASRRTPGVQETQYF
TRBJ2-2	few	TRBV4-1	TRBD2	TGCGCCAGCAGCCAAGATATGGCGGGAGGGCCTGACACCGGGGAGCTGTTTTTT	CASSQDMAGGPDTGELFF
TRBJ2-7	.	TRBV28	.	TGTGCCAGCCATTGGGCAGGGGGGTCCTACGAGCAGTACTTC	CASHWAGGSYEQYF
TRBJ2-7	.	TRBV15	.	TGTGCCACCAGCAGAGGCGACCCGGCCCTCTACGAGCAGTACTTC	CATSRGDPALYEQYF
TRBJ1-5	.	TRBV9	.	TGTGCCAGCAGCGGGGACGGTGGAGGCAATCAGCCCCAGCATTTT	CASSGDGGGNQPQHF
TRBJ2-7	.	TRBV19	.	TGTGCCAGTAGTTTTACGCGGAGCTCCTACGAGCAGTACTTC	CASSFTRSSYEQYF
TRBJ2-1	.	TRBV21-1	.	TGTGCCAGCAGCAACAAGACAGGGGGCTACAATGAGCAGTTCTTC	CASSNKTGGYNEQFF
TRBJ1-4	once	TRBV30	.	TGTGCCTGGAGCCAGGGAACTAATGAAAAACTGTTTTTT	CAWSQGTNEKLFF
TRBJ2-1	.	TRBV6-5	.	TGTGCCAGCAGTCGAGACAATGAGCAGTTCTTC	CASSRDNEQFF
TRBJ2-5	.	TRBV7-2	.	TGTGCCAGCAGCCCCCGGGAGACCCAGTACTTC	CASSPRETQYF
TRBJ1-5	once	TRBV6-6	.	TGTGCCAGCAGTTACCGGGGGCAAAGGAGCAATCAGCCCCAGCATTTT	CASSYRGQRSNQPQHF
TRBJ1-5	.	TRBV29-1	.	TGCAGCGTTGAAGACGGGGACAGCAATCAGCCCCAGCATTTT	CSVEDGDSNQPQHF
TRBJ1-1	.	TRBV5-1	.	TGCGCCAGCAGCGCGGACGGTACTAACACTGAAGCTTTCTTT	CASSADGTNTEAFF
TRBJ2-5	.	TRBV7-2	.	TGTGCCAGCAGCTTCCCGCATTCTAGAGAGCAGTACTTC	CASSFPHSREQYF
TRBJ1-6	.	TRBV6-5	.	TGTGCCAGCAGACCTTGGGACATCCTAGGCTCACCCCTCCACTTT	CASRPWDILGSPLHF
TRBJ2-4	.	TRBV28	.	TGTGCCAGCAGTTTAGAATTAAAAAACATTCAGTACTTC	CASSLELKNIQYF
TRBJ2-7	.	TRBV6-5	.	TGTGCCAGCAGTTACTCGACAGGTACCTACGAGCAGTACTTC	CASSYSTGTYEQYF
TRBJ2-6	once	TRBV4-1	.	TGCGCCAGCAGCCCAGAGGGAGGGGCCAACGTCCTGACTTTC	CASSPEGGANVLTF
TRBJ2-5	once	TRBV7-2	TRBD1	TGTGCCAGCAGCAGAGACAGGGGCAGTTTTAGGGAGACCCAGTACTTC	CASSRDRGSFRETQYF
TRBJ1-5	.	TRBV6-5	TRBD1	TGTGCCAGCAGTTATGGCCCAGGGGGCCTGCCCCAGCATTTT	CASSYGPGGLPQHF
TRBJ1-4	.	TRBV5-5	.	TGTGCCAGCAGCTTGTTGGGGACAACTAATGAAAAACTGTTTTTT	CASSLLGTTNEKLFF
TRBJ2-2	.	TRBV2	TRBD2	TGTGCCACCTCGGGGGGGCCGGTCACCGGGGAGCTGTTTTTT	CATSGGPVTGELFF
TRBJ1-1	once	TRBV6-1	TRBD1	TGTGCCAGCAGGTGGACAGGGGGATCCCAAGCTTTCTTT	CASRWTGGSQAFF
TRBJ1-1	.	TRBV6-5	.	TGTGCCAGCTCTCAGGGAGTGAGGGGCACTGAAGCTTTCTTT	CASSQGVRGTEAFF
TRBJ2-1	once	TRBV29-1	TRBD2	TGCAGCGTTGAAAGGCCGGGAGGAGACACTGAGCAGTTCTTC	CSVERPGGDTEQFF
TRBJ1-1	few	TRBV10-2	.	TGCGCCAGCAGATCCGAGGTGACAGCTACTGAAGCTTTCTTT	CASRSEVTATEAFF
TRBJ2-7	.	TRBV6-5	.	TGTGCCACCGCACCGGGTAGGGGGGGCTCCTACGAGCAGTACTTC	CATAPGRGGSYEQYF
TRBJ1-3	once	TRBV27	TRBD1	TGTGCCAGCAGTGCGGGACAGGCCCCTGGAAACACCATATATTTT	CASSAGQAPGNTIYF
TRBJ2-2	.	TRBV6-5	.	TGTGCTTCTGGGTCGAACACCGGGGAGCTGTTTTTT	CASGSNTGELFF
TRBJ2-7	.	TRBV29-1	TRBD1	TGCAGCGTTGAAGGTAGGACAGGGAAAGAGTACGAGCAGTACTTC	CSVEGRTGKEYEQYF
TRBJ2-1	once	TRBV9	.	TGTGCCAGCGCCCAGACCAATGAGCAGTTCTTC	CASAQTNEQFF
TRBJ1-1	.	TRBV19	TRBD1	TGTGCCAGTAGTATAGGGACAGGGCGGGGCACTGAAGCTTTCTTT	CASSIGTGRGTEAFF
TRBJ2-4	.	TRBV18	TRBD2	TGTGCCAGCTCACCACCGCAGCGGGAGACTCCCTTAGCCAAAAACATTCAGTACTTC	CASSPPQRETPLAKNIQYF
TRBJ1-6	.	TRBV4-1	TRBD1	TGCGCCAGCAGCCCCGACAGGGGAGCGGCGCCACCCCTCCACTTT	CASSPDRGAAPPLHF
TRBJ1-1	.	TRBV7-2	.	TGTGCCAGCAGCGTCGACAGTAACACTGAAGCTTTCTTT	CASSVDSNTEAFF
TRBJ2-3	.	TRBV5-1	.	TGCGCCAGCAGTCCGGAACCAGCGGGCCTTACAGATACGCAGTATTTT	CASSPEPAGLTDTQYF
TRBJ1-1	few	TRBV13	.	TGTGCCAGCAAGAGGGGCAACACTGAAGCTTTCTTT	CASKRGNTEAFF
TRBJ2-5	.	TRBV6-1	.	TGTGCCAGCAGGGAGTGGGAGACCCAGTACTTC	CASREWETQYF
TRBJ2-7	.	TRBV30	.	TGTGCCTGGAGCCGGAGTCTGGGGGACGAGCAGTACTTC	CAWSRSLGDEQYF
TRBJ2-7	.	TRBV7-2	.	TGTGCCAGCAGCTTAGTTGCAGGGTTCAACGAGCAGTACTTC	CASSLVAGFNEQYF